A selection of T cell receptor beta chains follows, all from one sample in a study of spatial heterogeneity in lung cancer. Via MiXCR, TCRdb re-called the 5' RACE reads, giving one row per CDR3 protein. The sample shows about 45,000 distinct CDR3 sequences, about an eighth of them seen only once. The sequences come from PBMCs, collected at surgery. These receptors originate from a female donor with early-stage non-small cell lung cancer. CDR3s include the opening cysteine and the closing phenylalanine or tryptophan. The D gene is left open where the match is weak. Expanded clones are given a class, and other clones once, few, many or no size at all.

>many|.|TRBJ2-1|TRBV7-3
TGTGCCAGCAGTCCTTCCGGGTCAAGATTTGAGGAGCAGTTCTTC
CASSPSGSRFEEQFF
>few|.|TRBJ2-7|TRBV27
TGTGCCAGCAGTATTTTCGGGGGTTCCTACGAGCAGTACTTC
CASSIFGGSYEQYF
>.|.|TRBJ1-1|TRBV2
TGTGCCAGCAGTGACAAGAACGGACTGAACACTGAAGCTTTCTTT
CASSDKNGLNTEAFF
>many|.|TRBJ1-2|TRBV20-1
TGCAGTGCTAGCTACTTACAGGGATCTAACTATGGCTACACCTTC
CSASYLQGSNYGYTF
>few|TRBD2|TRBJ2-2|TRBV7-9
TGTGCCAGCAGCTATACCGGGACTAGCCGTACCGGGGAGCTGTTTTTT
CASSYTGTSRTGELFF
>.|TRBD2|TRBJ2-3|TRBV4-2
TGTGCCAGCAGCCAAGGGATGGGGCGGGGGGGCCGCACAGATACGCAGTATTTT
CASSQGMGRGGRTDTQYF
>.|.|TRBJ2-2|TRBV4-1
TGCGCCAGCAGCCTAGTTGTCACCGGGGAGCTGTTTTTT
CASSLVVTGELFF
>.|.|TRBJ2-1|TRBV20-1
TGCAGTGCTAGAGAGGGCGGGGCGAATAACAATGAGCAGTTCTTC
CSAREGGANNNEQFF
>many|TRBD1|TRBJ2-7|TRBV19
TGTGCCAGTAGTACGCTGGACAGGGACGAGCAGTACTTC
CASSTLDRDEQYF
>many|.|TRBJ2-4|TRBV7-2
TGTGCCAGCAGCAGAAGGGCCACGGAAAACATTCAGTACTTC
CASSRRATENIQYF
>few|TRBD1|TRBJ2-3|TRBV19
TGTGCCAGTAGCCGACGGACAGGGGGCACAGATACGCAGTATTTT
CASSRRTGGTDTQYF
>.|TRBD1|TRBJ2-1|TRBV4-3
TGCGCCAGCAGCCAAGATGGGATTTTAGGACAGGGGATGAATGAGCAGTTCTTC
CASSQDGILGQGMNEQFF
>few|TRBD1|TRBJ2-7|TRBV12-3/TRBV12-4
TGTGCCAGCAGTCGCCGGGGACAGGTTGTCAGGGACTTC
CASSRRGQVVRDF
>.|TRBD2|TRBJ2-1|TRBV12-3/TRBV12-4
TGTGCCAGCAGTCCCCAACTAGCGGGGGGGAACAATGAGCAGTTCTTC
CASSPQLAGGNNEQFF
>few|TRBD1|TRBJ2-7|TRBV20-1
TGCAGTGCTAGATTCGGGACAGGATCCTACGAGCAGTACTTC
CSARFGTGSYEQYF
>.|.|TRBJ1-1|TRBV5-1
TGCGCCAGCAGCTTCGTACAGGGAAACACTGAAGCTTTCTTT
CASSFVQGNTEAFF